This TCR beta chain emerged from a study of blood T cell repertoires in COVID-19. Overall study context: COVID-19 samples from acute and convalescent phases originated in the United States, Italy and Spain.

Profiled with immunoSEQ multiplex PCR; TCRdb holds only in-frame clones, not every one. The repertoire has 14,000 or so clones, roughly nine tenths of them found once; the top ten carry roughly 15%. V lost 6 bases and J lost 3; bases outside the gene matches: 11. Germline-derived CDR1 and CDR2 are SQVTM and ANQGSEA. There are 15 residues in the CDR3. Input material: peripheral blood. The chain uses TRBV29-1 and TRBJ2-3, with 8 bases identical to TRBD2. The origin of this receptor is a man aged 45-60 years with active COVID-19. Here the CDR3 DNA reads TGCAGCGTAGCGGGAGATTTAGGGGGAACAGATACGCAGTATTTT. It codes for CSVAGDLGGTDTQYF.